Listed below are T cell receptor beta chains from one sample, sequenced in a study of blood T cells in healthy people across ages. TCRdb itself ran the 5' RACE reads through MiXCR, one entry per CDR3 protein. Found here are about 720,000 distinct CDR3 sequences, around a fifth of them singletons; the top ten hold approximately 20%. The sample consisted of blood. These receptors all come from a man between 70 and 80 years old in good health. CDR3s include the opening cysteine and the closing phenylalanine or tryptophan. Each record gives: J gene, V gene, D gene, clone size, CDR3 DNA, CDR3 protein. A D gene is named only where the DNA matches it firmly. Only some rows state a clone size, as once, few, many or a class for expanded clones.

>TRBJ2-3|TRBV20-1|.|few
TGCAGTGCAAGGGGGTCACCGGGACTTCGCACAGATACGCAGTATTTT
CSARGSPGLRTDTQYF
>TRBJ2-7|TRBV12-3/TRBV12-4|TRBD1|.
TGTGCCAGCAGTTACGGGGGACAGGGCCCCTACGAGCAGTACTTC
CASSYGGQGPYEQYF
>TRBJ2-3|TRBV7-2|.|few
TGTGCCAGCAGCTTACAAGGGACGTCCCTCCCAGATACGCAGTATTTT
CASSLQGTSLPDTQYF
>TRBJ1-2|TRBV20-1|.|few
TGCAGTGCTTGCTGCGACGGGCCTGATAACGCCTATGGCTACACCTTC
CSACCDGPDNAYGYTF
>TRBJ2-3|TRBV5-1|.|few
TGCGCCAGCAGCCGCAGGATAGCGTCGTTCACAGATACGCAGTATTTT
CASSRRIASFTDTQYF
>TRBJ1-2|TRBV14|.|.
TGTGCCAGCAGCCCGGATAGCAGGGGCGTATATGGCTACACCTTC
CASSPDSRGVYGYTF
>TRBJ2-3|TRBV11-2|TRBD2|few
TGTGCCAGCAGCTTGATAGCGGGGGGTGCTAGCACAGATGCGCAGTATTTT
CASSLIAGGASTDAQYF
>TRBJ2-3|TRBV5-1|.|few
TGCGCCAGCAGCTTGGCAAACCCGGGGGCAGATACGCAGTATTTT
CASSLANPGADTQYF
>TRBJ2-5|TRBV20-1|.|few
TGCAGTGCTAGGCCGCGAGGACTCGTCGGAGAGCAGTACTTC
CSARPRGLVGEQYF
>TRBJ1-1|TRBV5-1|.|.
TGCGCCAGCAGCTTGGGTGCGGAAACTGAAGCTTTCTTT
CASSLGAETEAFF
>TRBJ2-7|TRBV12-3/TRBV12-4|TRBD1|.
TGTGCCAGCAGTTTAGAGGTAGGGACAGGGGCTGGGCACGAGCAGTACTTC
CASSLEVGTGAGHEQYF
>TRBJ2-5|TRBV6-1|.|few
TGTGCCAGCAGGCAACTTGGTGTGGTGGAGACCCAGTACTTC
CASRQLGVVETQYF
>TRBJ2-1|TRBV2|TRBD2|.
TGTGCCAGCATCATACTAGCGGGGTTTAATGAGCAGTTCTTC
CASIILAGFNEQFF
>TRBJ1-5|TRBV12-3/TRBV12-4|.|few
TGTGCCAGCAGCCCTGAGGACAGAAACAATCAGCCCCAGCATTTT
CASSPEDRNNQPQHF
>TRBJ2-3|TRBV12-3/TRBV12-4|.|few
TGTGCCAGCAGGAACCTTGGGGGTACCACAGATACGCAGTATTTT
CASRNLGGTTDTQYF
>TRBJ2-2|TRBV7-2|TRBD2|few
TGTGCCAGCAGCCTCTCCCCACTAGCGGGAGCCACCGGGGAGCTGTTTTTT
CASSLSPLAGATGELFF
>TRBJ2-3|TRBV24-1|TRBD1|few
TGTGCCACCAGTGATCCAGGCGGACAGGGCGGCACAGATACGCAGTATTTT
CATSDPGGQGGTDTQYF
>TRBJ1-2|TRBV7-8|.|.
TGTGCCAGCAGCTCTAGGAAGTTTTCGGGCTACACCTTC
CASSSRKFSGYTF
>TRBJ1-5|TRBV4-2|.|few
TGTGCCAGCAGCCAAGAGCCCGCGCTCTTCGGGCAGCCCCAGCATTTT
CASSQEPALFGQPQHF
>TRBJ2-2|TRBV9|.|few
TGTGCCAGCAGCGTAGCGGCGGGATCGAACACCGGGGAGCTGTTTTTT
CASSVAAGSNTGELFF
>TRBJ2-3|TRBV29-1|TRBD2|.
TGCAGCGTGAACCTTAGCGGGGCCACAGATACGCAGTATTTT
CSVNLSGATDTQYF
>TRBJ1-2|TRBV12-3/TRBV12-4|.|.
TGTGCCAGCAGTATCAGGGGTTTTAGTGGGGGTGGCGATGGCTACACCTTC
CASSIRGFSGGGDGYTF
>TRBJ2-3|TRBV20-1|TRBD1|.
TGCAGTGCTAGATCCCAACCGGACAGGGGGGTCCGCACAGATACGCAGTATTTT
CSARSQPDRGVRTDTQYF
>TRBJ2-3|TRBV28|.|.
TGTGCCAGCAGTGATCCAAGGGGTCTGAGCACAGATACGCAGTATTTT
CASSDPRGLSTDTQYF
>TRBJ1-2|TRBV5-1|.|few
TGCGCCAGCAGCTTGGAGTCTTACGGCTACACCTTC
CASSLESYGYTF
>TRBJ2-3|TRBV12-3/TRBV12-4|TRBD1|.
TGTGCCAGCGGGCCCCGGACAGGCTTCACAGATACGCAGTATTTT
CASGPRTGFTDTQYF
>TRBJ1-1|TRBV12-3/TRBV12-4|TRBD1|few
TGTGCCAGCAGTTTAATGGGTACGGACAGGGGGCTTGGTGAAGCTTTCTTT
CASSLMGTDRGLGEAFF
>TRBJ2-2|TRBV28|.|few
TGTGCCAGCAGTTCCCGAGGAGGGTCGAACACCGGGGAGCTGTTTTTT
CASSSRGGSNTGELFF
>TRBJ2-3|TRBV6-1|TRBD1|.
TGTGCCAGCAGTGACCGGGACAGGGTAACAGATACGCAGTATTTT
CASSDRDRVTDTQYF
>TRBJ2-1|TRBV5-1|TRBD2|.
TGCGCCAGCAGCGCGACTAGCGGGGGTATCTACAATGAGCAGTTCTTC
CASSATSGGIYNEQFF
>TRBJ2-7|TRBV3-1|TRBD2|few
TGTGCCAGCAGCCAAGTCCTTAGCGGGATCTTCACCTACGAGCAGTACTTC
CASSQVLSGIFTYEQYF
>TRBJ1-3|TRBV5-5|.|.
TGTGCCAGCAGCTATCCGGGGCCTGGAAACACCATATATTTT
CASSYPGPGNTIYF
>TRBJ2-3|TRBV7-9|.|.
TGTGCCAGCAGCTCCGGTGTGACTTACACAGATACGCAGTATTTT
CASSSGVTYTDTQYF
>TRBJ1-4|TRBV5-1|TRBD1|many
TGCGCCAGCAGCACCTCGACAGGGGCTAATGAAAAACTGTTTTTT
CASSTSTGANEKLFF
>TRBJ1-1|TRBV12-3/TRBV12-4|.|few
TGTGCCAGCAGTTCGGGCTGGTGGACTGAAGCTTTCTTT
CASSSGWWTEAFF
>TRBJ2-3|TRBV24-1|TRBD1|few
TGTGCCACCAGTGAAGGGGGCCGCGGTGGCACAGATACGCAGTATTTT
CATSEGGRGGTDTQYF
>TRBJ2-1|TRBV3-1|.|.
TGTGCCAGCAGCCAAGATCGGACACGGGATACCTACAATGAGCAGTTCTTC
CASSQDRTRDTYNEQFF
>TRBJ2-2|TRBV20-1|TRBD2|.
TGCAGTGCTAGAGATAGGCTAGCGGGCAACACCGGGGAGCTGTTTTTT
CSARDRLAGNTGELFF
>TRBJ2-4|TRBV29-1|TRBD1|.
TGCAGCGTTGAATCTTCAGGGGGCAAGGACATTCAGTACTTC
CSVESSGGKDIQYF
>TRBJ2-3|TRBV28|TRBD1|few
TGTGCCAGCAGTTTTATGGGACAGGGGGCAGATACGCAGTATTTT
CASSFMGQGADTQYF
>TRBJ1-1|TRBV28|.|.
TGTGCCAGCAGTTTAATGGGGAACACTGAAGCTTTCTTT
CASSLMGNTEAFF
>TRBJ1-5|TRBV12-3/TRBV12-4|.|.
TGTGCCAGCAGTTTCCTTGATTTGGGGGGAAGCAATCAGCCCCAGCATTTT
CASSFLDLGGSNQPQHF
>TRBJ1-3|TRBV11-1|.|few
TGTGCCAGCAGCTCCAGGACGGTCTCTGGAAACACCATATATTTT
CASSSRTVSGNTIYF
>TRBJ2-7|TRBV29-1|.|few
TGCAGCGTTGAGGACAATACCTACGAGCAGTACTTC
CSVEDNTYEQYF
>TRBJ2-1|TRBV9|.|few
TGTGCCAGCAGCCCCGATGACAATGAGCAGTTCTTC
CASSPDDNEQFF
>TRBJ1-1|TRBV4-1|.|.
TGCGCCAGCAGCCAAGCTTTGGACGTTGAAGCTTTCTTT
CASSQALDVEAFF
>TRBJ2-3|TRBV6-2/TRBV6-3|TRBD2|.
TGTGCCAGCAGACCCACCGGACTAGCGGGAGGCACAGATACGCAGTATTTT
CASRPTGLAGGTDTQYF
>TRBJ2-1|TRBV20-1|.|few
TGCAGTGCCTCGCGCAGGGTGGATGAGCAGTTCTTC
CSASRRVDEQFF
>TRBJ1-4|TRBV2|TRBD1|.
TGTGCCAGCAGCCCCAGGGGGCAAGAAAAACTGTTTTTT
CASSPRGQEKLFF